This T cell receptor (beta chain) is drawn from a study of T-cell reconstitution after alpha-beta-depleted transplantation in children (dated by TCRdb to between 2015 and 2016). Regarding the research as a whole: Using TCR repertoire profiling, the study quantitatively followed how T-cell immune reconstitution unfolded in children after TCRalphabeta/CD19-depleted allogeneic hematopoietic cell transplantation. General conclusions and limits of the study: Hyperexpanded clone frequencies declined over subsequent months; after one year, T-cell counts and TCRbeta diversity were mostly attributed to newly produced T cells. About two months after transplant, the apparently early recovery of alphabetaT-cell counts reportedly depended on just several hundred clones that had expanded rapidly and came from non-depleted graft cells. In some patients, the high TCRbeta diversity seen at day 60 was put down to recipient T cells and intrathymic progenitors that had survived conditioning.

Worth noting for this clonotype: What this receptor recognizes is not known. Base qualities are not recorded, but no much larger clone differs from it by a single base.

Reading the label with the study, this specimen's treatment or condition is: allogeneic hematopoietic cell transplantation with graft depleted of TCRalphabeta T cells and CD19 B cells. The transplant recipients were children given TCRalphabeta/CD19-depleted allogeneic hematopoietic cell grafts. The method behind the library was PCR. These reads were obtained on an Illumina HiSeq 2500. TCR libraries were prepared with molecular barcoding, using unique molecular identifiers to normalize TCRbeta repertoire quantification. TCRdb reanalyzed the raw reads on its own, using fastp at Q25 for trimming and MiXCR for clone calling, and kept in-frame beta chains. Identical CDR3 protein sequences are pooled into one entry, listed with their most common genes and DNA. The sample table shows almost 600,000 distinct CDR3 sequences, and 25% to 30% are seen once. Less than 40% of the sample lies in the top ten. Deletion took 0 bases off V and 1 base off J, with a span of 9 bases between the germline ends. The CDR3 has 15 amino acids, counting the end cysteine and phenylalanine. Only the CDR3 part of the read is kept: 45 bases, read in frame from the first base. CDR1 and CDR2 are drawn from the germline V gene: SGHDN, FVKESK.

Recombination connected TRBV14 to TRBJ1-1; the D gene cannot be named for sure. This TCR was recovered from a boy under two years old with Wiskott-Aldrich syndrome, due to receive a stem cell transplant. The sample was PBMCs, taken before TCRalphabeta/CD19-depleted stem cell transplant. The nucleotide sequence is given as TGTGCCAGCAGCCAAGACATAATCGGGAACACTGAAGCTTTCTTT. This gives the protein CASSQDIIGNTEAFF.